Reported below is one TCR beta chain. These data are taken from a study of control samples from healthy donors and cancer patients. This table comes from immunoSEQ multiplex PCR, and its TCRdb copy is limited to in-frame clones, with some not included. The data contain around 89,000 clones, 82% of them singletons. Germline assignment: CDR1 SQVTM and CDR2 ANQGSEA. The V and J ends lost 3 bases and 6 bases, in that order; junction bases with no gene match: 4. This CDR3 has 12 amino acids. The chain combines TRBV29-1 with TRBJ1-2; 7 positions agree with TRBD1. The sequence was obtained from a woman aged 60-75 years in good health. The sample taken for sequencing was blood. CDR3 DNA sequence: TGCAGCGTTGAGACAGGGAGCAATGGCTACACCTTC. Its protein product is CSVETGSNGYTF.